This T cell receptor beta chain was sequenced during a study of shared clonotypes between healthy human individuals. The overall study: Donors had three CD4 naive, three CD4 memory, two CD8 naive and one CD8 memory plate apiece. Study-level results: Between a few donors, naive CD4 clonotypes were shared at a level of approximately 5%.

The run depth of the assay was deep. Assay: immunoSEQ multiplex PCR; the TCRdb copy retains only in-frame clones and omits some. The data show hundreds of thousands of clones, with approximately 96% seen just once and around 0.1% held by the top ten. Naive CD8 cells comprised CD45RO-negative, CCR7-positively selected cells, excluding terminally differentiated effector memory CD45RA+ cells. About this clone itself: Its antigen is unidentified.

Material for sequencing was naive CD8+ T cells sorted from blood. This receptor was identified in a woman in her thirties in good health.

CDR3 DNA: TGTGCCAGCGAAAACGGTGCAACTAATGAAAAACTGTTTTTT. Translating it yields CASENGATNEKLFF. The gene calls are TRBV2 and TRBJ1-4; D is undetermined. The CDR3 has 14 amino acids. The V gene's germline CDR1 is SNHLY and CDR2 FYNNEI. V lost 8 bases, J lost 0 bases, and 10 bases lay in between.